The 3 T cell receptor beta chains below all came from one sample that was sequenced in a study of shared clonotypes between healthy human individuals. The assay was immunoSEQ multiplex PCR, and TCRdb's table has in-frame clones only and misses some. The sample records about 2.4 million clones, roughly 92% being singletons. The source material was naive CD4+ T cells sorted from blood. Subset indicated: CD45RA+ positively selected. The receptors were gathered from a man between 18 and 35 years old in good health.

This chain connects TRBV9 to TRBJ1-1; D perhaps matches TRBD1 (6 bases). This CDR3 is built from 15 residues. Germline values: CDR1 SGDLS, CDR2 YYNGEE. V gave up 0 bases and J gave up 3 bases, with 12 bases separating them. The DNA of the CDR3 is TGTGCCAGCAGCGTAGGTGGGGGCTTGGACACTGAAGCTTTCTTT. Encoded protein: CASSVGGGLDTEAFF.

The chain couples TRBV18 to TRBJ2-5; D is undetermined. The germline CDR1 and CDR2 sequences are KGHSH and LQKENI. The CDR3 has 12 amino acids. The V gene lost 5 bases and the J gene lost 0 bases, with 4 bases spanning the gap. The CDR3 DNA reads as TGTGCCAGCTCATTCTACCAAGAGACCCAGTACTTC. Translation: CASSFYQETQYF. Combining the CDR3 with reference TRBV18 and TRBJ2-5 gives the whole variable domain NAGVMQNPRHLVRRRGQEARLRCSPMKGHSHVYWYRQLPEEGLKFMVYLQKENIIDESGMPKERFSAEFPKEGPSILRIQQVVRGDSAAYFCASSFYQETQYFGPGTRLLVL.

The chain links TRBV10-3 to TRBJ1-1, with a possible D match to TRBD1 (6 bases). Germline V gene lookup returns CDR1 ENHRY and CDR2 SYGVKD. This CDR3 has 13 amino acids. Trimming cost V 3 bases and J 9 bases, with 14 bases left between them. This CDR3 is CAISETGNTQAFF. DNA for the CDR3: TGTGCCATCAGTGAAACAGGGAATACGCAAGCTTTCTTT.